This T cell receptor (beta chain) was captured by sequencing in a study of shared clonotypes between healthy human individuals. Study-level background: Donors had three CD4 naive, three CD4 memory, two CD8 naive and one CD8 memory plate apiece.

Template for every sorted-subset replicate PCR totaled about 0.2 ug DNA, approximately 30,000 T cell genomes. The table came from immunoSEQ multiplex PCR; TCRdb's copy has only in-frame clones and leaves some out. The repertoire holds some 2,000,000 clones, with 85% to 95% as singletons. A word on this clone: Its matching antigen is unknown.

General study findings and limits: Sharing across a few donors was seen in roughly 5.2% of naive CD4 clonotypes.

This receptor was identified in a man aged 18 to 29 in good health. Material for sequencing was naive CD4+ T cells sorted from blood. The subset here: CD45RA+ positively selected.

The CDR3 loop reads CASSYGPARGDTEAFF. The CDR3, as DNA: TGTGCCAGCAGTTATGGTCCCGCCAGGGGGGACACTGAAGCTTTCTTT. This chain connects TRBV6-6 to TRBJ1-1; 7 nucleotides line up with TRBD1. The J segment lost 3 bases and the V segment lost 3 bases, leaving 10 bases of the junction unmatched. Germline CDR1 and CDR2: MNHNY and SVGAGI (reference sequence). This CDR3 comprises 16 residues.